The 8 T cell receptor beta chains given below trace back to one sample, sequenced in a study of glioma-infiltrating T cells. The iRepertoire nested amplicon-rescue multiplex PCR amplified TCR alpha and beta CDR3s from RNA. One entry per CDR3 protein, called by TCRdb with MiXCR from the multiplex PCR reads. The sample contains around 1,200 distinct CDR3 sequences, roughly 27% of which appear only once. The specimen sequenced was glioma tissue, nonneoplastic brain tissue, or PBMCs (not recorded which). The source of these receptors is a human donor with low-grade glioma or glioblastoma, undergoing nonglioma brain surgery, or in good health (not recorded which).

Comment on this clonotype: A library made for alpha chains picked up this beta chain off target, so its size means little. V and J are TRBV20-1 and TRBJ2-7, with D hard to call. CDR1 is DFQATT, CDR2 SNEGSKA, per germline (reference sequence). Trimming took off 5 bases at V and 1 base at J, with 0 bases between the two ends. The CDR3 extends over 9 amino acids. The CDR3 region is CSASYEQYF. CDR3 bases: TGCAGTGCTTCCTACGAGCAGTACTTC.

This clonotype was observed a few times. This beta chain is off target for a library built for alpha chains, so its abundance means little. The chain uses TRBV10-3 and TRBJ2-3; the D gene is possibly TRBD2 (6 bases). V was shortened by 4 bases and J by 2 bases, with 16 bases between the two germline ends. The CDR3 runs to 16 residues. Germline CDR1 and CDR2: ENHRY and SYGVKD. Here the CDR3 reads CAISAWRERNTDTQYF. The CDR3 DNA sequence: TGTGCCATCAGTGCGTGGAGGGAGAGAAACACAGATACGCAGTATTTT.

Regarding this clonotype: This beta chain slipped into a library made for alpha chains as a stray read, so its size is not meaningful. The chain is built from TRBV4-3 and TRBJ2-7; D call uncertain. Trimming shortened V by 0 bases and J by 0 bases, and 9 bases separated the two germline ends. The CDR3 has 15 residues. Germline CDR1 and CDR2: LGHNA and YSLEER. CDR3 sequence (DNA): TGCGCCAGCAGCCAAGAGGTTTCAAGCTCCTACGAGCAGTACGTC. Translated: CASSQEVSSSYEQYV.

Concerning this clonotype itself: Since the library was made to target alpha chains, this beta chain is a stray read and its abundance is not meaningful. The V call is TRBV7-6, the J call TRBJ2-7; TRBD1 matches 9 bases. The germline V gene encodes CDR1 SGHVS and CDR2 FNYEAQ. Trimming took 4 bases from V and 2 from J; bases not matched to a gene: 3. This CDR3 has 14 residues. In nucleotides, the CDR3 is TGTGCCAGCAGCTCCAGGACAGGGGCCTACGAGCAGTACTTC. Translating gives CASSSRTGAYEQYF.

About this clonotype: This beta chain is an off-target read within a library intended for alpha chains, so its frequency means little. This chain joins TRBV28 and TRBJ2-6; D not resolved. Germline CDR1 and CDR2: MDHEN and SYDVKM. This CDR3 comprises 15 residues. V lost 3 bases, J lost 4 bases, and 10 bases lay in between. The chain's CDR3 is CASSFEASGANVLTF. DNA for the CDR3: TGTGCCAGCAGTTTCGAGGCCTCCGGGGCCAACGTCCTGACTTTC. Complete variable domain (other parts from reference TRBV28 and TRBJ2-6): DVKVTQSSRYLVKRTGEKVFLECVQDMDHENMFWYRQDPGLGLRLIYFSYDVKMKEKGDIPEGYSVSREKKERFSLILESASTNQTSMYLCASSFEASGANVLTFGAGSRLTVL.

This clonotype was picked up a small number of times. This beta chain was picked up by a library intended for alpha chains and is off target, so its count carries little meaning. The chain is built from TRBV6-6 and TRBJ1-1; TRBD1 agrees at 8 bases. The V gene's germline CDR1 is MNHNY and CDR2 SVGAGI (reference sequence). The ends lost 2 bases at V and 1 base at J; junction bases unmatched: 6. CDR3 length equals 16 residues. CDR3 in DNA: TGTGCCAGCAGTTACGAGGCAGGGGGCCGGAACACTGAAGCTTTCTTT. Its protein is CASSYEAGGRNTEAFF.

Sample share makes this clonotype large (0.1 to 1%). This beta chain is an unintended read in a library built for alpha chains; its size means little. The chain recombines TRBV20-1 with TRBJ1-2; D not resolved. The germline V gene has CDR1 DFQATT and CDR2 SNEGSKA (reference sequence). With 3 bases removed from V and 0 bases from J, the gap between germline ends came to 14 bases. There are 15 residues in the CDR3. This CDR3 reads CSARAPSGANYGYTF. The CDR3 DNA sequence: TGCAGTGCTAGGGCTCCTTCGGGCGCTAACTATGGCTACACCTTC.

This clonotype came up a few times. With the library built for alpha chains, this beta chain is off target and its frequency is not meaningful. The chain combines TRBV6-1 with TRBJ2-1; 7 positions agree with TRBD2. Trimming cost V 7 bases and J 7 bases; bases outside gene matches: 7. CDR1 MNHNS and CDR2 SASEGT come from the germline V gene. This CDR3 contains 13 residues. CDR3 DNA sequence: TGTGCCAGCATTGCGGGAGAAGCGAATGAGCAGTTCTTC. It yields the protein CASIAGEANEQFF.